These 9 T cell receptor beta chains share one sample of origin, sequenced in a study of Ad26.COV2.S vaccination and SARS-CoV-2 variants (dated by TCRdb to the early 2020s). The method was the immunoSEQ multiplex PCR assay. TCRdb limited this immuneACCESS table to in-frame rearrangements with V and J called. A share of clones is missing; checked studies link under half to unresolved V genes, and the rest is unexplained. This sample gives around 450,000 clones in total; approximately 92% of them show up just once. 12% of the sample comes from the top ten. The label giving this sample's treatment or condition can be read as: approximately 18 received Ad26.COV2.S at low or high dose, single or two shots; about 5 received placebo; per-sample allocation not given. Repertoires of vaccine and placebo recipients were sequenced from samples taken on day 63 after the first injection. This specimen consisted of peripheral blood, obtained in a trial of Ad26.COV2.S vaccine versus placebo. The receptors here all came from a person between 18 and 65 years old who received the Ad26.COV2.S COVID-19 vaccine or a placebo.

V usage is TRBV21-1 and J usage is TRBJ2-4; the table assigns TRBD2, which was not confirmed against the DNA. TRBV21-1 is flagged as a pseudogene. The CDR3 sequence is 14 residues long. CDR3 protein: CASSTPSCFGIQYF. The CDR3 bases are TGTGCCAGCAGCACCCCGAGCTGTTTCGGCATTCAGTACTTC.

CDR3 amino acids: CASSRTDYNEQFF. The DNA of the CDR3 is TGTGCCAGCAGCCGAACAGACTACAATGAGCAGTTCTTC. The V gene is TRBV11-3, the J gene TRBJ2-1; D gene ambiguous. CDR3 length equals 13 residues. V was cut by 5 bases and J by 3 bases, with 8 bases left in between. CDR1 SGHNT and CDR2 YENEEA come from the germline V gene. Together with reference TRBV11-3 and TRBJ2-1, the CDR3 gives the full variable domain: EAGVVQSPRYKIIEKKQPVAFWCNPISGHNTLYWYLQNLGQGPELLIRYENEEAVDDSQLPKDRFSAERLKGVDSTLKIQPAELGDSAVYLCASSRTDYNEQFFGPGTRLTVL.

J is TRBJ2-7 and V is TRBV19, with D perhaps given as TRBD1 or TRBD2 (5 bases each). The V gene lost 4 bases and the J gene lost 4 bases, with 11 bases spanning the gap. The germline CDR1 and CDR2 sequences are LNHDA and SQIVND (reference sequence). The CDR3 covers 13 residues. Here the CDR3 DNA reads TGTGCCAGTAGTAGGGGGACCTATTACGAGCAGTACTTC. Amino acid sequence: CASSRGTYYEQYF.

The chain couples TRBV24-1 to TRBJ2-1; TRBD1 matches at 9 bases. CDR1 and CDR2 from the germline V gene are KGHDR and SFDVKD. The CDR3 length is 16 residues. The trim removed 4 bases at V and 2 bases at J, leaving 5 bases unmatched. CDR3 DNA sequence: TGTGCCACCAGTGACTACAGGGGGCTGGCCTACAATGAGCAGTTCTTC. It encodes CATSDYRGLAYNEQFF.

The genes are TRBV13 and TRBJ2-5; D remains unclear. The length of the CDR3 is 16 residues. Deletions cut 1 base from V and 3 bases from J, with 15 bases between. The germline V gene has CDR1 PRHDT and CDR2 FYEKMQ (reference sequence). The CDR3 spells CASSLEGGRQKETQYF. CDR3 nucleotide sequence: TGTGCCAGCAGCTTAGAGGGTGGCAGGCAGAAAGAGACCCAGTACTTC.

Here the CDR3 reads CASSSWGAAKNIQYF. CDR3 DNA: TGTGCCAGCAGCTCGTGGGGAGCGGCCAAAAACATTCAGTACTTC. The chain has TRBV5-6 and TRBJ2-4, with D perhaps TRBD2 (5 bases). The germline V gene has CDR1 SGHDT and CDR2 YYEEEE. The CDR3 is 15 residues long. With 3 bases removed from V and 1 base from J, the gap between germline ends came to 11 bases.

The rearrangement links TRBV24-1 to TRBJ2-2; D uncertain. V was pared by 2 bases and J by 4 bases, with 10 bases between. Germline V gene data show CDR1 as KGHDR and CDR2 as SFDVKD. The CDR3 runs 15 residues. CDR3 residues: CATSDYGVGTGELFF. CDR3 nucleotide sequence: TGTGCCACCAGTGATTATGGGGTAGGCACCGGGGAGCTGTTTTTT.

This clone was picked up a small number of times. J is TRBJ1-1 and V is TRBV27; D remains unclear. Germline V gene lookup returns CDR1 MNHEY and CDR2 SMNVEV (reference sequence). The CDR3 runs to 11 residues. V shed 7 bases and J shed 6 bases, with 9 bases lying between them. The DNA for the CDR3 is TGTGCCAGCATCACCCCCGCTGAAGCTTTCTTT. Protein sequence: CASITPAEAFF.

V gene TRBV21-1 combines with J gene TRBJ2-7; TRBD1, the D gene given by the table, was not confirmed from the DNA. TRBV21-1 is termed a pseudogene. The CDR3 has 15 residues. The CDR3 is CASSMRRTASYEQYF. CDR3 sequence (DNA): TGTGCCAGCAGCATGCGAAGGACAGCATCCTACGAGCAGTACTTC.